This note documents a single T cell receptor (beta chain) sequence. The antigen remains undetermined. TCRdb's table, derived via immunoSEQ multiplex PCR, lists solely in-frame clones and lacks some. The table records approximately 110,000 clones, roughly 90% of them present only once. This record belongs to a study of T cell responses to AZD1222 COVID-19 vaccine. Looked up from germline, CDR1 is SEHNR and CDR2 is FQNEAQ (reference sequence). Trimming removed 8 bases from V and 8 bases from J, with 12 bases in between. The CDR3 is made up of 11 amino acids. General study findings and limits: Spike-specific TCR breadth and depth were elevated following two AZD1222 doses. Researchers took repertoire samples only after the peak T cell response had come. Clonal diversity was possibly underestimated, and the donors were mostly white British, with more females.

The sample consisted of peripheral blood, taken on day 0 of AZD1222 vaccination. This chain joins TRBV7-9 and TRBJ1-2; no definite D call. The receptor's source is an adult in good health. DNA of the CDR3: TGTGCCAGCGCCAGGCGGGAGGGCTACACCTTC. It translates to CASARREGYTF.